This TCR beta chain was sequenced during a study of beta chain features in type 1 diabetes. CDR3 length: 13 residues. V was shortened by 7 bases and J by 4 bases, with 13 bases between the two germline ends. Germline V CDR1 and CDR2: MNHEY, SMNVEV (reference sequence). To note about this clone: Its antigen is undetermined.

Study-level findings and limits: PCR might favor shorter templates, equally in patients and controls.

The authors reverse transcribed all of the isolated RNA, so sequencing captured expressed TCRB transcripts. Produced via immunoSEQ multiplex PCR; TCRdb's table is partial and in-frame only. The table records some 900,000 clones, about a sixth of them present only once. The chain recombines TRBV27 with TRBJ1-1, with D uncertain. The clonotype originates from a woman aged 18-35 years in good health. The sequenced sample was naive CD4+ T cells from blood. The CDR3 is CASTLKIGTEAFF. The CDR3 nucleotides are TGTGCCAGCACCCTCAAGATCGGCACTGAAGCTTTCTTT.